One sample yielded the 31 T cell receptor beta chains listed below, sequenced in a study of Ad26.COV2.S vaccination and SARS-CoV-2 variants. The table came from immunoSEQ multiplex PCR; TCRdb's copy has only in-frame clones and leaves some out. The sample holds around 320,000 clones, around nine tenths seen once. Treatment reported: about 20 received Ad26.COV2.S at low or high dose, single or two shots; roughly five received placebo; per-sample allocation not given. Sampling occurred on day 63 after the first vaccine or placebo injection. The source material was peripheral blood, sampled in a trial of Ad26.COV2.S vaccine versus placebo. These receptor sequences come from a person between 18 and 59 years old who received the Ad26.COV2.S COVID-19 vaccine or a placebo.

The gene calls are TRBV5-4 and TRBJ1-2, with D uncertain. There are 15 residues in the CDR3. The ends were cut back, 6 bases at V and 3 bases at J, with 18 bases in the middle. Germline V lookup: CDR1 SGHNT, CDR2 YYREEE (reference sequence). The CDR3 nucleotides read TGTGCCAGCACCGGGCTGAGGGAGGCAGACTATGGCTACACCTTC. Protein product: CASTGLREADYGYTF.

The chain recombines TRBV5-8 with TRBJ2-7; 11 nucleotides agree with TRBD1. The germline V gene encodes CDR1 SGHTS and CDR2 YDEGEE. The CDR3 is made up of 15 amino acids. V lost 3 bases to trimming and J lost 7 bases; unmatched junction nucleotides: 9. The CDR3 region has the DNA TGTGCCAGCAGCTCCCGGACAGGGGGCGCGGGGGAGCAGTACTTC. This encodes CASSSRTGGAGEQYF. Based on the CDR3 plus reference TRBV5-8 and TRBJ2-7, the full variable domain is EAGVTQSPTHLIKTRGQQATLRCSPISGHTSVYWYQQALGLGLQFLLWYDEGEERNRGNFPPRFSGRQFPNYSSELNVNALELEDSALYLCASSSRTGGAGEQYFGPGTRLTVT.

V is TRBV11-2 and J is TRBJ2-1; tentatively, D is TRBD1 or TRBD2 (6 bases each). This CDR3 is built from 15 residues. The germline V gene encodes CDR1 SGHAT and CDR2 FQNNGV. V was trimmed by 4 bases and J by 15 bases, leaving 25 bases between them. DNA of the CDR3: TGTGCCAGCAGCTCCCTGTGGTTGGGGGGCGGCGGCTTGTTCTTC. Protein: CASSSLWLGGGGLFF.

The chain has TRBV2 and TRBJ2-7; D unresolved. V was clipped by 1 base and J by 4 bases, with 20 bases between them. The CDR3 is made up of 17 amino acids. CDR1 is SNHLY, CDR2 FYNNEI, per germline. The CDR3 nucleotides read TGTGCCAGCAGTGAAGAGGTGGATGTGACGGAACCATACGAGCAGTACTTC. Protein: CASSEEVDVTEPYEQYF.

The V gene is TRBV7-6, the J gene TRBJ2-5; 9 bases fit TRBD2. Germline V gene lookup returns CDR1 SGHVS and CDR2 FNYEAQ. This CDR3 has 15 amino acids. After removal of 3 bases from V and 4 bases from J, the junction contained 6 bases not matched to a gene. CDR3 nucleotides: TGTGCCAGCAGCTTTGGCGCGGGGGGGCTAGAGACCCAGTACTTC. Translated: CASSFGAGGLETQYF.

This rearrangement joins TRBV6-5 to TRBJ1-6, with D unclear. V was trimmed by 4 bases and J by 7 bases, leaving 8 bases between them. The CDR3 consists of 13 residues. The germline gives CDR1 MNHEY, CDR2 SVGAGI. The CDR3 loop reads CASSSETNSPLHF. For the CDR3, the DNA is TGTGCCAGCAGTTCGGAGACGAATTCACCCCTCCACTTT.

V and J are TRBV3-1 (or the pseudogene TRBV3-2) and TRBJ2-3; 14 positions match TRBD2. The germline gives CDR1 LGHDT, CDR2 YNNKEL (reference sequence). V lost 4 bases, J lost 6 bases, and 6 bases stayed unmatched. The CDR3 is 16 amino acids. The CDR3 here is CASSPGLAGGRDTQYF. The CDR3 DNA reads TGTGCCAGCAGCCCCGGACTAGCGGGGGGTCGTGATACGCAGTATTTT.

The V call is TRBV19, the J call TRBJ2-3, with D possibly TRBD2 on 5 matching bases. V was trimmed by 4 bases and J by 2 bases, leaving 13 bases between them. The CDR3 has 15 amino acids. In germline, CDR1 is LNHDA, CDR2 SQIVND (reference sequence). CDR3 coding DNA: TGTGCCAGTAGTACAAATCATCTAGCCACAGATACGCAGTATTTT. Residues: CASSTNHLATDTQYF. Full variable domain (remainder filled in from reference TRBV19 and TRBJ2-3): DGGITQSPKYLFRKEGQNVTLSCEQNLNHDAMYWYRQDPGQGLRLIYYSQIVNDFQKGDIAEGYSVSREKKESFPLTVTSAQKNPTAFYLCASSTNHLATDTQYFGPGTRLTVL.

The chain couples TRBV4-1 to TRBJ2-5; 10 nucleotides match TRBD2. From germline, CDR1 is MGHRA and CDR2 YSYEKL. The CDR3 consists of 15 residues. Unmatched junction bases numbered 2, after V lost 0 bases and J lost 4 bases. As DNA, the CDR3 is TGCGCCAGCAGCCAAGATACTAGCGGGGTAGAGACCCAGTACTTC. Translated, it gives CASSQDTSGVETQYF.

The chain uses TRBV3-1 (or the pseudogene TRBV3-2) and TRBJ2-3; 13 bases agree with TRBD2. Germline V CDR1 and CDR2: LGHDT, YNNKEL (reference sequence). J lost 6 bases, V lost 3 bases, and 18 bases had no gene match. The CDR3 consists of 20 residues. CDR3 loop: CASSHFLSGTSGASRDTQYF. As DNA, the CDR3 is TGTGCCAGCAGCCACTTTCTGTCCGGGACTAGCGGGGCCTCGAGGGATACGCAGTATTTT.

This chain's CDR3 is CASSLKSGSGEAFF. In DNA, the CDR3 is TGCGCCAGCAGCTTAAAAAGCGGGTCGGGTGAAGCTTTCTTT. The genes are TRBV5-1 and TRBJ1-1; D not resolved. The V and J ends lost 2 bases and 7 bases respectively, with 15 bases between them. Germline CDR1 and CDR2: SGHRS and YFSETQ. The CDR3 consists of 14 residues.

The genes are TRBV15 and TRBJ1-2; TRBD1 might be the D (6 bases). V lost 3 bases and J lost 3, with 11 bases in between. Germline V gene sequence: CDR1 LNHNV, CDR2 YYDKDF (reference sequence). CDR3 length: 14 residues. CDR3 protein: CATSRGQADYGYTF. CDR3 in DNA: TGTGCCACCAGCAGGGGACAAGCGGACTATGGCTACACCTTC.

The chain employs TRBV19 and TRBJ2-1; D could derive from TRBD1 or TRBD2 (5 bases each). The V end was cut by 1 base, the J end by 4 bases, with 29 bases between. CDR1 and CDR2 from the germline V gene are LNHDA and SQIVND (reference sequence). The CDR3 is 21 amino acids. In DNA, the CDR3 is TGTGCCAGTAGTATAGTTTTGACAGCTCACGGGGCTGCAACGGAGTACAATGAGCAGTTCTTC. It is translated as CASSIVLTAHGAATEYNEQFF.

The chain carries TRBV5-8 and TRBJ1-3; D not certain. Germline V gene data show CDR1 as SGHTS and CDR2 as YDEGEE. CDR3 length equals 17 residues. Trimming stripped 9 bases from V and 4 bases from J, with 26 bases between. CDR3 sequence (DNA): TGTGCCACTGAGTTGAGTCGGTTTGAGGCAGCAGGAAACACCATATATTTT. Amino acid sequence: CATELSRFEAAGNTIYF.

The chain uses TRBV9 and TRBJ2-1; 7 nucleotides align to TRBD1. CDR3 length: 16 residues. The germline gives CDR1 SGDLS, CDR2 YYNGEE. The V gene end was trimmed by 2 bases and the J gene end by 3 bases; junction bases not matched to a gene: 8. In nucleotides, the CDR3 is TGTGCCAGCAGCGTCGACGACCAGGGGGACTACAATGAGCAGTTCTTC. Protein: CASSVDDQGDYNEQFF. Complete variable domain (other parts from reference TRBV9 and TRBJ2-1): DSGVTQTPKHLITATGQRVTLRCSPRSGDLSVYWYQQSLDQGLQFLIQYYNGEERAKGNILERFSAQQFPDLHSELNLSSLELGDSALYFCASSVDDQGDYNEQFFGPGTRLTVL.

The chain employs TRBV9 and TRBJ2-7; 7 bases are a match to TRBD1. Losses at the gene ends were 4 bases for V and 5 bases for J; bases not matched to a gene: 6. The CDR3 extends over 13 amino acids. Germline V lookup: CDR1 SGDLS, CDR2 YYNGEE. The CDR3 nucleotides are TGTGCCAGCAGCTACGGACAGGTAGACGAGCAGTACTTC. Encoded protein: CASSYGQVDEQYF.

The chain carries TRBV27 and TRBJ1-1; D perhaps matches TRBD1 (6 bases). Germline V CDR1 and CDR2: MNHEY, SMNVEV (reference sequence). The germline V and J ends were trimmed by 5 bases and 3 bases, with 13 bases remaining between them. The CDR3 loop spans 14 amino acids. The CDR3, as DNA: TGTGCCAGCAGTCCCCGCGGGGGGCACACTGAAGCTTTCTTT. Protein product: CASSPRGGHTEAFF.

The J gene is TRBJ2-2, the V gene TRBV6-5, with D possibly TRBD2 on 6 matching bases. This CDR3 has 14 amino acids. V lost 5 bases, J lost 11 bases, and 18 bases lay in between. Germline V gene lookup returns CDR1 MNHEY and CDR2 SVGAGI. The CDR3 DNA reads as TGTGCCAGCAGTCCCGGGGACTCGCGGTACGAGCTGTTTTTT. As protein: CASSPGDSRYELFF.

The rearrangement joins TRBV13 to TRBJ1-1; no firm D call. This CDR3 spans 12 amino acids. The ends were cut back, 8 bases at V and 0 bases at J, with 7 bases in the middle. Germline V CDR1 and CDR2: PRHDT, FYEKMQ (reference sequence). DNA for the CDR3: TGTGCCAGCGGATCATTGAACACTGAAGCTTTCTTT. Translating gives CASGSLNTEAFF.

The chain is built from TRBV5-6 and TRBJ1-3, with D unclear. This CDR3 contains 15 residues. V was cut by 1 base and J by 4 bases, with 12 bases left in between. Germline-derived CDR1 and CDR2 are SGHDT and YYEEEE. The CDR3 nucleotides are TGTGCCAGCAGCTTGTGGGTGACGGCAGGAAACACCATATATTTT. Its protein is CASSLWVTAGNTIYF.

CDR3 nucleotides: TGCAGCGTTTTCTTATCCTACGAGCAGTACTTC. Protein sequence: CSVFLSYEQYF. V and J are TRBV29-1 and TRBJ2-7, with D uncertain. The V end was cut by 5 bases, the J end by 1 base, with 6 bases between. CDR1 is SQVTM and CDR2 is ANQGSEA in the germline V gene. This CDR3 is built from 11 residues.

J is TRBJ2-1 and V is TRBV23-1; perhaps D is TRBD1 or TRBD2 (5 bases each). TRBV23-1 is sorted into the ORF group, with uncertain function. The length of the CDR3 is 16 residues. The V end was cut by 3 bases, the J end by 8 bases, with 20 bases between. The CDR3 region is CASSHHKPGRGHEQFF. The CDR3, as DNA: TGCGCCAGCAGTCACCACAAACCGGGACGGGGCCATGAGCAGTTCTTC.

Regarding this clone: The junction departs from the called germline gene at one end, perhaps through a read error. This sequence joins TRBV7-7 and TRBJ2-5; 12 nucleotides agree with TRBD2. Germline V gene sequence: CDR1 SSHAT, CDR2 FNYEAQ (reference sequence). The CDR3 has 16 amino acids. The CDR3 loop is CASSLALTSGGETQYF. The DNA for the CDR3 is TGTGCTAGCAGCTTAGCGTTAACTAGCGGGGGGGAGACCCAGTACTTC.

The V call is TRBV19, the J call TRBJ2-1; weak D call: TRBD1 (6 bases). Trimming took off 3 bases at V and 1 base at J, with 13 bases between the two ends. The CDR3 runs 16 residues. The germline V gene encodes CDR1 LNHDA and CDR2 SQIVND (reference sequence). The CDR3 coding sequence is TGTGCCAGTAGTATGAACAGGGTAGGATCCTACAATGAGCAGTTCTTC. Translating it yields CASSMNRVGSYNEQFF.

The chain joins TRBV5-1 to TRBJ1-1; D unresolved. Germline V lookup: CDR1 SGHRS, CDR2 YFSETQ. V dropped 0 bases and J dropped 0 bases, with 9 bases sitting between them. The CDR3 is 15 residues long. The CDR3 nucleotides read TGCGCCAGCAGCTTGGCTGGCGGACTGAACACTGAAGCTTTCTTT. Protein product: CASSLAGGLNTEAFF.

The V call is TRBV11-2, the J call TRBJ1-1; a weak D match, TRBD1 (5 bases). Trimming took 3 bases from V and 0 from J, leaving 8 bases between them. Germline V lookup: CDR1 SGHAT, CDR2 FQNNGV. There are 14 residues in the CDR3. The CDR3 DNA follows: TGTGCCAGCAGCTTCGAGACAGTGAACACTGAAGCTTTCTTT. Amino acids: CASSFETVNTEAFF. The entire variable domain, with the rest obtained from reference TRBV11-2 and TRBJ1-1, is as follows: EAGVAQSPRYKIIEKRQSVAFWCNPISGHATLYWYQQILGQGPKLLIQFQNNGVVDDSQLPKDRFSAERLKGVDSTLKIQPAKLEDSAVYLCASSFETVNTEAFFGQGTRLTVV.

The CDR3 DNA reads as TGTGCCAGCAGCCAAGACCTTGGGGGGTACGAGCAGTACTTC. This translates into CASSQDLGGYEQYF. This sequence joins TRBV4-2 and TRBJ2-7; perhaps TRBD2 as D (6 bases). V was pared by 0 bases and J by 4 bases, with 10 bases between. CDR1 is LGHNA, CDR2 YNFKEQ, per germline. The CDR3 is 14 residues long.

The gene calls are TRBV12-5 and TRBJ2-3; D may be TRBD2 (6 bases). The CDR3 is 17 residues long. The germline CDR1 and CDR2 sequences are LGHNT and FRNRAP. V was pared by 0 bases and J by 3 bases, with 16 bases between. This chain's CDR3 is CASGLVQGGARTDTQYF. The CDR3 region has the DNA TGTGCTAGTGGTTTGGTACAAGGAGGGGCGCGAACAGATACGCAGTATTTT. Full variable domain (outside the CDR3, taken from reference TRBV12-5 and TRBJ2-3): DARVTQTPRHKVTEMGQEVTMRCQPILGHNTVFWYRQTMMQGLELLAYFRNRAPLDDSGMPKDRFSAEMPDATLATLKIQPSEPRDSAVYFCASGLVQGGARTDTQYFGPGTRLTVL.

The rearrangement joins TRBV9 to TRBJ1-4, with TRBD1 matching over 7 bases. The CDR3 extends over 14 amino acids. The junction had 11 bases not matched to a gene; V was cut back by 3 bases and J by 12 bases. CDR1 is SGDLS, CDR2 YYNGEE, per germline. In DNA, the CDR3 is TGTGCCAGCAGCGCCCGACAGGGTCCGAGCGAACTGTTTTTT. This encodes CASSARQGPSELFF. The complete variable domain, with remaining parts taken from reference TRBV9 and TRBJ1-4, reads DSGVTQTPKHLITATGQRVTLRCSPRSGDLSVYWYQQSLDQGLQFLIQYYNGEERAKGNILERFSAQQFPDLHSELNLSSLELGDSALYFCASSARQGPSELFFGSGTQLSVL.

The genes are TRBV29-1 and TRBJ1-4, with D possibly TRBD1 on 6 matching bases. The CDR3 sequence is 14 residues long. Germline CDR1 is SQVTM and CDR2 is ANQGSEA. V was shortened by 5 bases and J by 3 bases, with 13 bases between the two germline ends. The CDR3 DNA reads as TGCAGCGTTTCGAGGACAGTCCCTAATGAAAAACTGTTTTTT. Its protein product is CSVSRTVPNEKLFF.

This clone was recorded only once. This chain joins TRBV19 and TRBJ1-2; no clear D. The germline V and J ends were trimmed by 2 bases and 5 bases, with 12 bases remaining between them. Germline assignment: CDR1 LNHDA and CDR2 SQIVND (reference sequence). The CDR3 consists of 14 residues. The CDR3 nucleotides are TGTGCCAGTAGTATAAGTAACGACTTTTATGGCTACACCTTC. This translates into CASSISNDFYGYTF.